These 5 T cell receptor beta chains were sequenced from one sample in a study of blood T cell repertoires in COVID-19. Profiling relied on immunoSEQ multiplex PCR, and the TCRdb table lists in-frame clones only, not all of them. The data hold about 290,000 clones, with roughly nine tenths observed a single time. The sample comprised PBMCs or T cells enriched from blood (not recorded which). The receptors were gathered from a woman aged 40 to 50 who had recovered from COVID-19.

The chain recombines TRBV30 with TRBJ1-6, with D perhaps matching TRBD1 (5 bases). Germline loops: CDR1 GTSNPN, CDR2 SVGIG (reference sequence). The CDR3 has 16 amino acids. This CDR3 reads CAQTVGGKFNNSPLHF. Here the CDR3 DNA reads TGTGCTCAAACCGTGGGGGGGAAATTTAATAATTCACCCCTCCACTTT.

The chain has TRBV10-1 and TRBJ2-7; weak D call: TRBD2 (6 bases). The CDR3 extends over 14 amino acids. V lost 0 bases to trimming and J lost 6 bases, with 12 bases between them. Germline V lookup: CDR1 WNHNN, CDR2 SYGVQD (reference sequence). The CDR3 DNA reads TGCGCCAGCAGTGAGTCTGGGGAGGTACCCGAGCAGTACTTC. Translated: CASSESGEVPEQYF.

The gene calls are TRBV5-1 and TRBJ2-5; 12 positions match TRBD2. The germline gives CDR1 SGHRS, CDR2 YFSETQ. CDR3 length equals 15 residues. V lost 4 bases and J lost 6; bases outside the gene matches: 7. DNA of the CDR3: TGCGCCAGCAGCCTAGCGGGAGGGCCTCTAAAGACCCAGTACTTC. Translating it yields CASSLAGGPLKTQYF.

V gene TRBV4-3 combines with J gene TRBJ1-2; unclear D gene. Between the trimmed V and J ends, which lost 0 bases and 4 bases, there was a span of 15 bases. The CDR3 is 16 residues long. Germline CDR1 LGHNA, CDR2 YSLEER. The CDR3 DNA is TGCGCCAGCAGCCAAGATCGGGCGGGCCTGCCCTATGGCTACACCTTC. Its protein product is CASSQDRAGLPYGYTF.

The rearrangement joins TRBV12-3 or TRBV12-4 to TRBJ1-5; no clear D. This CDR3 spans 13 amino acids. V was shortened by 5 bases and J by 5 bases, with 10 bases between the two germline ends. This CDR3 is CASSPDWDQPQHF. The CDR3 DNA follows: TGTGCCAGCAGTCCGGACTGGGATCAGCCCCAGCATTTT.